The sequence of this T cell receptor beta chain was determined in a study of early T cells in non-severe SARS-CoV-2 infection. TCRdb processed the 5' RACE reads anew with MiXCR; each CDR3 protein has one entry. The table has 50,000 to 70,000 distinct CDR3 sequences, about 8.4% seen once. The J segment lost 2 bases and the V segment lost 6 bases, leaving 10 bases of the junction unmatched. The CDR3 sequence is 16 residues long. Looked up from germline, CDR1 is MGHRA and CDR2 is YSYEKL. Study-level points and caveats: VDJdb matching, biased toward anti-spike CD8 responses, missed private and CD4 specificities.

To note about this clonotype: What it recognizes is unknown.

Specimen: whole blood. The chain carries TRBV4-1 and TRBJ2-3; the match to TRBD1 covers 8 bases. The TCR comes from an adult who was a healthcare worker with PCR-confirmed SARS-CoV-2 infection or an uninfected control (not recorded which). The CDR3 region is CASRVQGAINTDTQYF. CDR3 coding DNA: TGCGCCAGCAGGGTGCAGGGGGCGATTAACACAGATACGCAGTATTTT.